This TCR beta chain was observed in a study of identical twins. This clonotype was seen many times. What it binds is unknown. The CDR3 totals 14 residues. Germline values: CDR1 SGHTA, CDR2 FQGNSA. The V end was cut by 1 base, the J end by 6 bases, with 10 bases between. Study observations and caveats: There was an excess of low generation probability in the out-of-frame alpha sequences that twins shared.

Template switching (which added a universal primer site) was used, and cDNA carried unique molecular identifiers. In TCRdb, the 5' RACE reads were re-called with MiXCR into one record per CDR3 protein. The repertoire holds 150,000 or so distinct CDR3 sequences, with roughly 3.3% as singletons. The rearrangement links TRBV7-2 to TRBJ2-1; no definite D call. The sample taken for sequencing was memory T cells sorted from blood. The clonotype comes from a young man in good health. The CDR3 DNA reads TGTGCCAGCAGCTTAGGGCCCACACCCAATGAGCAGTTCTTC. Its protein is CASSLGPTPNEQFF. The full variable domain, completed using reference TRBV7-2 and TRBJ2-1, is GAGVSQSPSNKVTEKGKDVELRCDPISGHTALYWYRQSLGQGLEFLIYFQGNSAPDKSGLPSDRFSAERTGGSVSTLTIQRTQQEDSAVYLCASSLGPTPNEQFFGPGTRLTVL.